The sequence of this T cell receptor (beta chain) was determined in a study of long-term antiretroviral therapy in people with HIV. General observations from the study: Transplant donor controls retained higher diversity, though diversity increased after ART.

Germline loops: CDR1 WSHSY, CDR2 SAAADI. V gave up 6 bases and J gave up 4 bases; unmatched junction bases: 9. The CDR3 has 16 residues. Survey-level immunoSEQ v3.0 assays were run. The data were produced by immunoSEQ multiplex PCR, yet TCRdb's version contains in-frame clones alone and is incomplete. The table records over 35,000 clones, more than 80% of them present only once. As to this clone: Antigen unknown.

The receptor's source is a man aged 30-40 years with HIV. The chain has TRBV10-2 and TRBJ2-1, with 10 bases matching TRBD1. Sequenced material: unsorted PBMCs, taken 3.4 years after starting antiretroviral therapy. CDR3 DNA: TGCGCCAGCAGGGCCTCCGGGACAGGGGATTACAATGAGCAGTTCTTC. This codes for CASRASGTGDYNEQFF.